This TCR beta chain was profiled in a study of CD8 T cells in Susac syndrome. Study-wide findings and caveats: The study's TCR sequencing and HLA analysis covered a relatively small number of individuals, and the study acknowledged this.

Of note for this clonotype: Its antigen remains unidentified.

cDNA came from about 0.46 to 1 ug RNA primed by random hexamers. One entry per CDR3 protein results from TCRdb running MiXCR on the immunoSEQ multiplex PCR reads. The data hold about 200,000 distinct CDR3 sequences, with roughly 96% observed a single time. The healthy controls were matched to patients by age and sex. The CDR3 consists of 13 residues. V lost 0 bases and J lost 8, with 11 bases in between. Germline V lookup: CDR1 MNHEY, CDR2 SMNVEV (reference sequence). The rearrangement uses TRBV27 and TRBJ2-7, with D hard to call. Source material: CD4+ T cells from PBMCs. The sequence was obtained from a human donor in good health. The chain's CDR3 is CASSLSPGPKQYF. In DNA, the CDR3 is TGTGCCAGCAGTTTATCCCCCGGACCTAAGCAGTACTTC.